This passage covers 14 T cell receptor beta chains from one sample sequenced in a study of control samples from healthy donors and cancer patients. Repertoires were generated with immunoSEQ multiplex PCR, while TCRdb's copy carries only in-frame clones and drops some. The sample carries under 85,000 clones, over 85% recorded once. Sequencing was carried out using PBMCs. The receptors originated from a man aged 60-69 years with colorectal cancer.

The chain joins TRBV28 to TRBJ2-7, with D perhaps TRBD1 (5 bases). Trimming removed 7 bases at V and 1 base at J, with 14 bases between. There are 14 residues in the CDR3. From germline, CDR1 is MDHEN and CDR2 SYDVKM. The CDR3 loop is CASNGRTNSYEQYF. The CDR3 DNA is TGTGCCAGCAATGGCAGGACAAATTCCTACGAGCAGTACTTC. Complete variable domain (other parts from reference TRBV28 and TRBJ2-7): DVKVTQSSRYLVKRTGEKVFLECVQDMDHENMFWYRQDPGLGLRLIYFSYDVKMKEKGDIPEGYSVSREKKERFSLILESASTNQTSMYLCASNGRTNSYEQYFGPGTRLTVT.

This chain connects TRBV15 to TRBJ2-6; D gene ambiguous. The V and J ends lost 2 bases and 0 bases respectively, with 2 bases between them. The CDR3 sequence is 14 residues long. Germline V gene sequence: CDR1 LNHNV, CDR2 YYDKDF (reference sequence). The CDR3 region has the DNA TGTGCCACCAGCAGATTCTCTGGGGCCAACGTCCTGACTTTC. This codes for CATSRFSGANVLTF.

This chain's CDR3 is CASSQLGNSDTQYF. CDR3 nucleotides: TGTGCCAGCAGCCAGTTGGGGAATAGCGATACGCAGTATTTT. The chain is built from TRBV3-1 (or the pseudogene TRBV3-2) and TRBJ2-3; D not resolved. In germline, CDR1 is LGHDT, CDR2 YNNKEL (reference sequence). The CDR3 runs 14 residues. The V end was cut by 3 bases, the J end by 6 bases, with 13 bases between.

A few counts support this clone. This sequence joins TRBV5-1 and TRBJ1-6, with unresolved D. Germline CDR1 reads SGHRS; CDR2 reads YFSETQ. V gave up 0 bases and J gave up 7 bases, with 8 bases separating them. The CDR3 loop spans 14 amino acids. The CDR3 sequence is CASSLGQANSPLHF. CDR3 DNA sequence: TGCGCCAGCAGCTTGGGACAAGCCAATTCACCCCTCCACTTT.

The CDR3 sequence is CASREQGDGGYAEQYF. The CDR3 DNA follows: TGTGCCAGCAGGGAACAGGGAGATGGGGGCTACGCCGAGCAGTACTTC. This chain joins TRBV28 and TRBJ2-7, with D perhaps TRBD1 (6 bases). The CDR3 covers 16 residues. Germline V gives CDR1 MDHEN, CDR2 SYDVKM. The ends were cut back, 6 bases at V and 6 bases at J, with 24 bases in the middle.

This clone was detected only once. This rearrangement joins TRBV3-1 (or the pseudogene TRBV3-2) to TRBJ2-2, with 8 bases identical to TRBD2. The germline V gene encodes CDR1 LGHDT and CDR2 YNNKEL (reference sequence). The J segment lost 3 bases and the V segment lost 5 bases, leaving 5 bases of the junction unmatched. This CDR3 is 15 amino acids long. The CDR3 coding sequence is TGTGCCAGCAGCGCCGGGAGGGGTTACACCGGGGAGCTGTTTTTT. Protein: CASSAGRGYTGELFF.

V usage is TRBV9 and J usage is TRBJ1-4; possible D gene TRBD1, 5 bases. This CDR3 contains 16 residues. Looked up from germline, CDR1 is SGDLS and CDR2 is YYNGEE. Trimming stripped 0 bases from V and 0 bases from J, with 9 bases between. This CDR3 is CASSVAGTTTNEKLFF. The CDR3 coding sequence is TGTGCCAGCAGCGTAGCTGGGACCACAACTAATGAAAAACTGTTTTTT.

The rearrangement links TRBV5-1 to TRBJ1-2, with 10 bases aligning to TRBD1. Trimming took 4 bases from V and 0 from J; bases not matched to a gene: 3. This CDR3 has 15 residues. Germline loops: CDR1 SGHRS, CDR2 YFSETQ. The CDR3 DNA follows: TGCGCCAGCAGCCAGACAGGGGGCTCTAACTATGGCTACACCTTC. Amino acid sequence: CASSQTGGSNYGYTF.

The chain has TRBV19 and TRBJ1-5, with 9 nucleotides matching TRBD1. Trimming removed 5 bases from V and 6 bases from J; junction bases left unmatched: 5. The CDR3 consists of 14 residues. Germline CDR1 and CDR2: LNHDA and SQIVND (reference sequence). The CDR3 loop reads CASSSTGGAQPQHF. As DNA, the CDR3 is TGTGCCAGTAGTTCAACAGGGGGCGCTCAGCCCCAGCATTTT.

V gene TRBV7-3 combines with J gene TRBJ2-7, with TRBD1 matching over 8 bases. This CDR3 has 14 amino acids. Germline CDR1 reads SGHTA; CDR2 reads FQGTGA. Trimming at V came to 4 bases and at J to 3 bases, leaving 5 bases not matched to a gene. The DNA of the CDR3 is TGTGCCAGCAGCTCCACTGGACAGGGCTACGAGCAGTACTTC. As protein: CASSSTGQGYEQYF.

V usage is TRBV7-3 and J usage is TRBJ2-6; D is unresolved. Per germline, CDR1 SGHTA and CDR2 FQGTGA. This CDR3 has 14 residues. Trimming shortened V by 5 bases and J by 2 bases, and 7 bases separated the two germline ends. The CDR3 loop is CASSPTTGANVLTF. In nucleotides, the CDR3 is TGTGCCAGCAGCCCGACCACTGGGGCCAACGTCCTGACTTTC.

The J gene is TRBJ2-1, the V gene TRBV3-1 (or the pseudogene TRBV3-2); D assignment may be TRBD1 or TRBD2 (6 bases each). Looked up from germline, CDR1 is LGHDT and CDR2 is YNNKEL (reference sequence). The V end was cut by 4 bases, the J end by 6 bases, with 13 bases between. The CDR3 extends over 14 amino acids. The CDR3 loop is CASSPPGASNEQFF. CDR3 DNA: TGTGCCAGCAGCCCCCCGGGGGCCAGCAATGAGCAGTTCTTC.

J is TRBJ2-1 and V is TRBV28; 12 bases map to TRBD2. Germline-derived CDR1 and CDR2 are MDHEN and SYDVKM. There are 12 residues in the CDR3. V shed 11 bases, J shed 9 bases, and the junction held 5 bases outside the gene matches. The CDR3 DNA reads TGTGCCGGCCAGGGACTAGCGGGTGAGCAGTTCTTC. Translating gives CAGQGLAGEQFF.

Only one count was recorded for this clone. The CDR3: CASSQDLGGGNTEAFF. As DNA, the CDR3 is TGCGCCAGCAGCCAAGATTTAGGGGGGGGGAACACTGAAGCTTTCTTT. The chain is built from TRBV4-3 and TRBJ1-1; D may be TRBD1 (6 bases). Germline CDR1 and CDR2: LGHNA and YSLEER. The CDR3 has 16 residues. V was cut by 0 bases and J by 1 base, with 12 bases left in between.